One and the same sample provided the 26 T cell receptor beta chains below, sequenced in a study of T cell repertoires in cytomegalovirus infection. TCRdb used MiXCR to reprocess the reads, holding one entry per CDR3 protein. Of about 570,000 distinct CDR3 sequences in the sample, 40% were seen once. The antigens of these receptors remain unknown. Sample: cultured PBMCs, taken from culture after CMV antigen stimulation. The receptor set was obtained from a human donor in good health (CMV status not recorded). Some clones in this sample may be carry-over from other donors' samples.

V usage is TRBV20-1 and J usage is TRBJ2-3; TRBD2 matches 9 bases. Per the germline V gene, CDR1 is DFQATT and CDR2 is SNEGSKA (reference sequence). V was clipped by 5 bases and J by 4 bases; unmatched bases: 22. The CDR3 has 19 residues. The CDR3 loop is CSAPASGSGSDFWADTQYF. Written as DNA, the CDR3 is TGCAGTGCTCCCGCCTCGGGTAGCGGGAGTGATTTTTGGGCAGATACGCAGTATTTT.

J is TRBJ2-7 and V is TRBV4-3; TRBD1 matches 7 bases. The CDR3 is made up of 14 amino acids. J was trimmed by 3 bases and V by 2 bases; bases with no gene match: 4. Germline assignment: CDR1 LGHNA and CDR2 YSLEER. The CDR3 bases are TGCGCCAGCAGCCAATCACCAGGGGGCTACGAGCAGTACTTC. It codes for CASSQSPGGYEQYF.

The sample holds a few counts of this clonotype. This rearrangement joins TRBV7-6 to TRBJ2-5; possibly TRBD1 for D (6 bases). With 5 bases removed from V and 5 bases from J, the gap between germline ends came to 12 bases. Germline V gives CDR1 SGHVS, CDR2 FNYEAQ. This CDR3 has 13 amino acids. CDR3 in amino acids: CASSKQGFETQYF. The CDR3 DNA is TGTGCCAGCAGCAAACAGGGTTTTGAGACCCAGTACTTC.

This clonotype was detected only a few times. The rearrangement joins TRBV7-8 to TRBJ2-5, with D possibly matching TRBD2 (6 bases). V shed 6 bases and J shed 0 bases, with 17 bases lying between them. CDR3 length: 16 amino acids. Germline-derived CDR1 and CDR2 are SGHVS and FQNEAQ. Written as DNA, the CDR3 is TGTGCCAGCAGATCGGGGAGGAGGACGCACCAAGAGACCCAGTACTTC. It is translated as CASRSGRRTHQETQYF.

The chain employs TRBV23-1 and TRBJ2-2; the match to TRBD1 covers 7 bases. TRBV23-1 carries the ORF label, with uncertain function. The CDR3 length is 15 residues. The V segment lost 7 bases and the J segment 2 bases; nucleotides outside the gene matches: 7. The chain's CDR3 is CASNTGTANTGELFF. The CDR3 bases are TGCGCCAGCAACACCGGGACAGCAAACACCGGGGAGCTGTTTTTT.

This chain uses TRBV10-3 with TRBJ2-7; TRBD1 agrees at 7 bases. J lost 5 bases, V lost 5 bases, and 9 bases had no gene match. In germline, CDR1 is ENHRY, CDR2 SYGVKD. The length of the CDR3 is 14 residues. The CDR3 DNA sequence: TGTGCCATCAGTAAACTACAGGGGTCCCACGAGCAGTACTTC. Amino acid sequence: CAISKLQGSHEQYF.

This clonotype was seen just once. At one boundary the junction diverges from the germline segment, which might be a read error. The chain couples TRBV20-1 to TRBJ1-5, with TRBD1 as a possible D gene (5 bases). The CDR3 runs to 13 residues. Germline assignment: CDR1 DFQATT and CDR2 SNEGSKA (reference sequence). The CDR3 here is CSARGARDQPQHF. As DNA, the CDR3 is TGCAGTGCCAGAGGGGCCAGAGATCAGCCCCAGCATTTT.

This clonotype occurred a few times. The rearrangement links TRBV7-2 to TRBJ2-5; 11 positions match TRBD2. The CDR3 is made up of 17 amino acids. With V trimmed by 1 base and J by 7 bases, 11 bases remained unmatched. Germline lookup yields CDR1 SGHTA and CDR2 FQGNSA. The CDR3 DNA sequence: TGTGCCAGCAGCTTAGTAGGTCTAGCGGGAGGAATGGGGACCCAGTACTTC. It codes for CASSLVGLAGGMGTQYF.

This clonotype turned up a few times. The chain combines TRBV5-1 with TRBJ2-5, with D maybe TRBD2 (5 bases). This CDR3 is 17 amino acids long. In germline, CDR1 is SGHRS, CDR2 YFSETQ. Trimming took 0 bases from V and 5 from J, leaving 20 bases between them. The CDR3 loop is CASSLVVADSTSETQYF. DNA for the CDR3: TGCGCCAGCAGCTTGGTGGTGGCGGACTCAACCTCGGAGACCCAGTACTTC.

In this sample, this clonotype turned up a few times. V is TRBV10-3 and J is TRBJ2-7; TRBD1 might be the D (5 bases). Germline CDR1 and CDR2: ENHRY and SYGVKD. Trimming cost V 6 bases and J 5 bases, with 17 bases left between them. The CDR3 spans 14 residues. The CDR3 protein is CAISESREYDEQYF. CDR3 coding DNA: TGTGCCATCAGCGAGAGCAGGGAATATGACGAGCAGTACTTC.

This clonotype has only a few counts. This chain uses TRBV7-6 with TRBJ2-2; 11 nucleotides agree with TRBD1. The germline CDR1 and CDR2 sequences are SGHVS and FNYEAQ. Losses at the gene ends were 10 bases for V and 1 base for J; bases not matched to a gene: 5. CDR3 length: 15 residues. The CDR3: CATQDRGLNTGELFF. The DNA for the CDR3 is TGTGCCACGCAGGACAGGGGGCTGAACACCGGGGAGCTGTTTTTT.

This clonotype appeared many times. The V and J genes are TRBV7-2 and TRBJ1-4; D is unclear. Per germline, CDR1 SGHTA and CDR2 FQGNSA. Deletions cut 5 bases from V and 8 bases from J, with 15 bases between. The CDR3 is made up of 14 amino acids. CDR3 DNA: TGTGCCAGCAGCCTGGCCGAGGAGAGCGAAAAACTGTTTTTT. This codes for CASSLAEESEKLFF.

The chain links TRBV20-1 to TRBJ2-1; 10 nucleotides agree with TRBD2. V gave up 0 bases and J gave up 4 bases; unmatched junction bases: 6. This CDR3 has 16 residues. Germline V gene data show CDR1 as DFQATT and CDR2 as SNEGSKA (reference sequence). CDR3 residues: CSARDVAGGVYNEQFF. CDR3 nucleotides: TGCAGTGCTAGAGATGTAGCGGGAGGCGTTTACAATGAGCAGTTCTTC.

The CDR3 region is CASSEPSTYEQYF. Written as DNA, the CDR3 is TGCGCCAGCAGCGAACCATCCACCTACGAGCAGTACTTC. This chain links TRBV5-1 with TRBJ2-7; D call uncertain. The CDR3 spans 13 residues. CDR1 SGHRS and CDR2 YFSETQ come from the germline V gene. Trimming pared 4 bases from V and 2 bases from J, leaving 10 bases between.

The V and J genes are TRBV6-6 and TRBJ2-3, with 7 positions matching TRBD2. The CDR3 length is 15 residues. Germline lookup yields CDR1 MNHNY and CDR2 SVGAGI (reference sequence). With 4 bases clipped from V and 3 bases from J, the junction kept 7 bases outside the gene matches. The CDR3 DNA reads TGTGCCAGCAGTTGGGGCGGGAGTCGAACAGATACGCAGTATTTT. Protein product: CASSWGGSRTDTQYF.

CDR3 bases: TGTGCCAGCAGCTTTGCGCTAGCGACCTTGTACAATGAGCAGTTCTTC. This translates into CASSFALATLYNEQFF. V is TRBV7-2 and J is TRBJ2-1, with D possibly TRBD2 on 6 matching bases. CDR3 length: 16 amino acids. Trimming cost V 3 bases and J 4 bases, with 16 bases left between them. Per germline, CDR1 SGHTA and CDR2 FQGNSA. The full variable domain, rest sourced from reference TRBV7-2 and TRBJ2-1, is GAGVSQSPSNKVTEKGKDVELRCDPISGHTALYWYRQSLGQGLEFLIYFQGNSAPDKSGLPSDRFSAERTGGSVSTLTIQRTQQEDSAVYLCASSFALATLYNEQFFGPGTRLTVL.

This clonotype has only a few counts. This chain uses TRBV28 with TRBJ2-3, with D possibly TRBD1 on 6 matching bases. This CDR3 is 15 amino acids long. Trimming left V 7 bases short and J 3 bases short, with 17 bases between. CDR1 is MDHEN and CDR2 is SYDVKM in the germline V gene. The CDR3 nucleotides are TGTGCCAGCACTCGACCAGTAGGGGGAACAGATACGCAGTATTTT. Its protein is CASTRPVGGTDTQYF. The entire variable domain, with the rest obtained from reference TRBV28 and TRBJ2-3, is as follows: DVKVTQSSRYLVKRTGEKVFLECVQDMDHENMFWYRQDPGLGLRLIYFSYDVKMKEKGDIPEGYSVSREKKERFSLILESASTNQTSMYLCASTRPVGGTDTQYFGPGTRLTVL.

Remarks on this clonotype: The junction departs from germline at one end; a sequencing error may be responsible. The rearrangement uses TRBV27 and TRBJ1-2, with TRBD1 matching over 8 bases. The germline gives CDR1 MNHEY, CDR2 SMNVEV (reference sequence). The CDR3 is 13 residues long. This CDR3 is CASRQGAGYGYTF. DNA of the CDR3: TGTGCCAGCAGGCAGGGGGCTGGCTATGGTTACACCTTC.

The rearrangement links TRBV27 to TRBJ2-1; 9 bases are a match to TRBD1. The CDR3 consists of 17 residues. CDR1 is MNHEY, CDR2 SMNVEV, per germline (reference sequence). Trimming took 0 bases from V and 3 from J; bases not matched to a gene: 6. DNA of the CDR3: TGTGCCAGCAGTTTATCTCCACAGGGGGCTCACTACAATGAGCAGTTCTTC. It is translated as CASSLSPQGAHYNEQFF.

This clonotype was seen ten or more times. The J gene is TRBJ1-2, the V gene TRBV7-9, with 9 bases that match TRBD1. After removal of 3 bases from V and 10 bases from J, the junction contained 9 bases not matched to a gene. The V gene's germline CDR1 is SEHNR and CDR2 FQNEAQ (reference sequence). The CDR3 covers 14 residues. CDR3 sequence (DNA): TGTGCCAGCAGCTTTTATAGGGACAGGGAAGCCTACACCTTC. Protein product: CASSFYRDREAYTF. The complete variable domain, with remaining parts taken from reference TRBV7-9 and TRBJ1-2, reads DTGVSQNPRHKITKRGQNVTFRCDPISEHNRLYWYRQTLGQGPEFLTYFQNEAQLEKSRLLSDRFSAERPKGSFSTLEIQRTEQGDSAMYLCASSFYRDREAYTFGSGTRLTVV.

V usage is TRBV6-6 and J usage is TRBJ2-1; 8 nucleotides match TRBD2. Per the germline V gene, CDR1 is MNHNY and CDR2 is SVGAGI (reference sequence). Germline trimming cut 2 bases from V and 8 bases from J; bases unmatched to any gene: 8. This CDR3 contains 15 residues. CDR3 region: CASSYALAGADEQFF. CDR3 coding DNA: TGTGCCAGCAGTTACGCCCTAGCGGGCGCTGATGAGCAGTTCTTC.

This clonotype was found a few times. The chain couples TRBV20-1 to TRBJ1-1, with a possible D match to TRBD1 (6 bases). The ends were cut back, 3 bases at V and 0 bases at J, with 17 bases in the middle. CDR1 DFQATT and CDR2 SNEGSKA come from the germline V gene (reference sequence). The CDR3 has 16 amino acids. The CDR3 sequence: CSARTGLRYMNTEAFF. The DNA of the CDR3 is TGCAGTGCTAGGACAGGATTGAGGTACATGAACACTGAAGCTTTCTTT.

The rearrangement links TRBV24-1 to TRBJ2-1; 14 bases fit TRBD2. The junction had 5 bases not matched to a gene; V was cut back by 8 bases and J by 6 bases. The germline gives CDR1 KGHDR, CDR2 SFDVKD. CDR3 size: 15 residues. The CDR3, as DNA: TGTGCCACCATATATGGGACTAGCGGGGGCAATGAGCAGTTCTTC. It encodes CATIYGTSGGNEQFF.

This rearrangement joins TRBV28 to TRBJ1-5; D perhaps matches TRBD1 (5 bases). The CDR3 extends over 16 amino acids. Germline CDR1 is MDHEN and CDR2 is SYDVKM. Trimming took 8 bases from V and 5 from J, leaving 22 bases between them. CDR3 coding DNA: TGTGCCAGCTGGGGGGACCTCCTTGGGGCTGATCAGCCCCAGCATTTT. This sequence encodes CASWGDLLGADQPQHF. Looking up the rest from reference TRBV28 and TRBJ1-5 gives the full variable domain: DVKVTQSSRYLVKRTGEKVFLECVQDMDHENMFWYRQDPGLGLRLIYFSYDVKMKEKGDIPEGYSVSREKKERFSLILESASTNQTSMYLCASWGDLLGADQPQHFGDGTRLSIL.

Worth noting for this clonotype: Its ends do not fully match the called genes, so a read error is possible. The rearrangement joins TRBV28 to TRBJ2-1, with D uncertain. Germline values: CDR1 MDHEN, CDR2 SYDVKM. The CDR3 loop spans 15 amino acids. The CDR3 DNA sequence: TGTGCCAGCAGGTTATTCGGGTCAGACTACAATGAGCAGTTCTTC. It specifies CASRLFGSDYNEQFF. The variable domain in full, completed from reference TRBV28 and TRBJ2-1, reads DVKVTQSSRYLVKRTGEKVFLECVQDMDHENMFWYRQDPGLGLRLIYFSYDVKMKEKGDIPEGYSVSREKKERFSLILESASTNQTSMYLCASRLFGSDYNEQFFGPGTRLTVL.

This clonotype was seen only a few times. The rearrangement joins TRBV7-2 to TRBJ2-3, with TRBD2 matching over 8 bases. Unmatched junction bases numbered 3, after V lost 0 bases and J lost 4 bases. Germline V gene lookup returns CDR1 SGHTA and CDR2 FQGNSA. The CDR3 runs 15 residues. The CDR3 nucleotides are TGTGCCAGCAGCTTAGCTAGCGGGGTAGCAGATACGCAGTATTTT. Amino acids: CASSLASGVADTQYF.